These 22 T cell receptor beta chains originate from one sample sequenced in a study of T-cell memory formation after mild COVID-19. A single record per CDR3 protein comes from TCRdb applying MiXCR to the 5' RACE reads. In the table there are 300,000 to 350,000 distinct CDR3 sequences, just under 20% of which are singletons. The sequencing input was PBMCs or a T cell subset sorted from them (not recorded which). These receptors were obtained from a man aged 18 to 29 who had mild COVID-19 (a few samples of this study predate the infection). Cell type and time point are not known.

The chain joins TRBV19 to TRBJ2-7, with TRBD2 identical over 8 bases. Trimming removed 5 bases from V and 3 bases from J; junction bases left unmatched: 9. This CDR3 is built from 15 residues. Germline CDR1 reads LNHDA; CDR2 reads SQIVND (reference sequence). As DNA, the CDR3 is TGTGCCAGTAGTCGGGGGGGGCACATCATCTACGAGCAGTACTTC. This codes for CASSRGGHIIYEQYF.

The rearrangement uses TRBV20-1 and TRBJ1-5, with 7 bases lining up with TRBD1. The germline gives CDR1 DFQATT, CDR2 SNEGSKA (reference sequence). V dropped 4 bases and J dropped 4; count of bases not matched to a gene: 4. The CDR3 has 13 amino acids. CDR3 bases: TGCAGTGCTATGGGACAGCAAAATCAGCCCCAGCATTTT. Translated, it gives CSAMGQQNQPQHF.

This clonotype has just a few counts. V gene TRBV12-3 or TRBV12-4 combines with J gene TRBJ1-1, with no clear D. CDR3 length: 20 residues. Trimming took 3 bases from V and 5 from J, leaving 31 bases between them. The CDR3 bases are TGTGCCAGCAGTTTCGCCCCAGGTAGACTCAACCTGGGTTCCAGGACTGAAGCTTTCTTT. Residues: CASSFAPGRLNLGSRTEAFF.

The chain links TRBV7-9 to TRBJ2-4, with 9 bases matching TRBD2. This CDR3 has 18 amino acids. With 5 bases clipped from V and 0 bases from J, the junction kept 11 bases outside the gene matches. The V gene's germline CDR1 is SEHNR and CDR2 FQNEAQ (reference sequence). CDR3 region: CASSPGGAGGLAKNIQYF. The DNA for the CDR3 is TGTGCCAGCAGCCCCGGGGGAGCGGGGGGACTAGCCAAAAACATTCAGTACTTC.

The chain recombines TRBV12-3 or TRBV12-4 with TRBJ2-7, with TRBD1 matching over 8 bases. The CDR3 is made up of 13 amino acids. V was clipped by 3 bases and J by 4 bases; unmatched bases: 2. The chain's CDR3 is CASSFRGLYEQYF. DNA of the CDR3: TGTGCCAGCAGTTTCAGGGGGCTATACGAGCAGTACTTC.

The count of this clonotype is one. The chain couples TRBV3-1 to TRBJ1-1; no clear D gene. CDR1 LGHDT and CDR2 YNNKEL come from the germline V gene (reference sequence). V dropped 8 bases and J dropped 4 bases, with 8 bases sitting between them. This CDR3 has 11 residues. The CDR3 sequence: CASGSGTEAFF. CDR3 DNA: TGTGCCAGCGGGTCGGGCACTGAAGCTTTCTTT. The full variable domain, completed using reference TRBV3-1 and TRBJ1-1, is DTAVSQTPKYLVTQMGNDKSIKCEQNLGHDTMYWYKQDSKKFLKIMFSYNNKELIINETVPNRFSPKSPDKAHLNLHINSLELGDSAVYFCASGSGTEAFFGQGTRLTVV.

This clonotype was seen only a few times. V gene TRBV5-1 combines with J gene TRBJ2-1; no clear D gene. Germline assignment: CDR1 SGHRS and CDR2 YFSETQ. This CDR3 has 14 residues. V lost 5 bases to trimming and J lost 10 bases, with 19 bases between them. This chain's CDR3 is CASSGTRPRVEQFF. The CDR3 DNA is TGCGCCAGCAGTGGTACCAGGCCTCGGGTGGAGCAGTTCTTC. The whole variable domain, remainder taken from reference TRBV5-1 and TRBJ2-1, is KAGVTQTPRYLIKTRGQQVTLSCSPISGHRSVSWYQQTPGQGLQFLFEYFSETQRNKGNFPGRFSGRQFSNSRSEMNVSTLELGDSALYLCASSGTRPRVEQFFGPGTRLTVL.

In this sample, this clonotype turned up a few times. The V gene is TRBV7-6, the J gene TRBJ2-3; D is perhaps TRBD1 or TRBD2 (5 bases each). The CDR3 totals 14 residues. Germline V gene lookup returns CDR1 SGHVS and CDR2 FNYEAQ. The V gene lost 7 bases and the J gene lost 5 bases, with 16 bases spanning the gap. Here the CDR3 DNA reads TGTGCCAGCAAGAGGGGCTCAGAGGTAGATACGCAGTATTTT. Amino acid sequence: CASKRGSEVDTQYF.

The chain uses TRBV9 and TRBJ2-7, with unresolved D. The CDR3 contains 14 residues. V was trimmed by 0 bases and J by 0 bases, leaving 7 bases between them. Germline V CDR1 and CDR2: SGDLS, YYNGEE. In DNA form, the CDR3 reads TGTGCCAGCAGCGTAGAAGGAAACTCCTACGAGCAGTACTTC. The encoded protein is CASSVEGNSYEQYF.

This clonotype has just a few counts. CDR3: CASSPPGSANEQYV. The DNA for the CDR3 is TGTGCCAGCAGCCCCCCGGGCTCCGCCAACGAGCAGTACGTC. The J gene is TRBJ2-7, the V gene TRBV16; D is ambiguous. From germline, CDR1 is KGHSY and CDR2 FQNENV. The CDR3 loop spans 14 amino acids. V lost 4 bases and J lost 5, with 15 bases in between.

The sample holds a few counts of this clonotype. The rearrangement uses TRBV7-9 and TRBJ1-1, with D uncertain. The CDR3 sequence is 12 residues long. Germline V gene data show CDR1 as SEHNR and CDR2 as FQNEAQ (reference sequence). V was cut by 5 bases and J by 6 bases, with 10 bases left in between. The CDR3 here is CASSDPAAEAFF. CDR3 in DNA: TGTGCCAGCAGCGATCCAGCGGCTGAAGCTTTCTTT.

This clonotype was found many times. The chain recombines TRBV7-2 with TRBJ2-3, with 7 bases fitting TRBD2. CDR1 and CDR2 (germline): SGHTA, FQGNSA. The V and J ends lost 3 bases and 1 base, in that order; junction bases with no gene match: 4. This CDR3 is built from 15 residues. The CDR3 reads CASSLASGGTDTQYF. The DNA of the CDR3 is TGTGCCAGCAGCTTGGCGAGCGGGGGCACAGATACGCAGTATTTT.

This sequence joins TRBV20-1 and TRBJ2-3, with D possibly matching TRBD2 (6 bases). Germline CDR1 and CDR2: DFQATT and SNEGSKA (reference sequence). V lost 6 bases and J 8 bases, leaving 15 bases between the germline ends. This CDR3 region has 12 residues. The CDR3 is CSATNDGGTQYF. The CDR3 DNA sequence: TGCAGTGCAACTAATGACGGGGGTACGCAGTATTTT.

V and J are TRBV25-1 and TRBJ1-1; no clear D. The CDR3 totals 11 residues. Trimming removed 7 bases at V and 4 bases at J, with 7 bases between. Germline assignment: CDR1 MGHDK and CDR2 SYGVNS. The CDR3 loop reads CASIGPTEAFF. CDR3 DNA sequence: TGTGCCAGCATTGGTCCCACTGAAGCTTTCTTT.

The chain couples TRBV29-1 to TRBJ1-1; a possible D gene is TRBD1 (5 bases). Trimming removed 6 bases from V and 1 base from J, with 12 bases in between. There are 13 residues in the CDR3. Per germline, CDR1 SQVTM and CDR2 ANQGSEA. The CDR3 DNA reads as TGCAGCGTCACAGGTATTCGGAACACTGAAGCTTTCTTT. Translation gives CSVTGIRNTEAFF.

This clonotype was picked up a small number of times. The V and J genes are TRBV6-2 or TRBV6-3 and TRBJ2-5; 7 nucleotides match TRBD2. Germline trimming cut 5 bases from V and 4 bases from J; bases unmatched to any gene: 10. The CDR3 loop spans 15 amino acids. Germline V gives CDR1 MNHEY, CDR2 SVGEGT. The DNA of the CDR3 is TGTGCCAGCAGTCCTGCGGGGGTGAGGAGAGAGACCCAGTACTTC. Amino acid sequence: CASSPAGVRRETQYF.

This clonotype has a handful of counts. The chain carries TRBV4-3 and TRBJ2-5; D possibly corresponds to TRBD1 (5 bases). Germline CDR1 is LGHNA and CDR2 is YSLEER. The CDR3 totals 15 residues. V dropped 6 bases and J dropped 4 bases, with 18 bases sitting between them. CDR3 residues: CASSYTRGGGETQYF. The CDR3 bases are TGCGCCAGCAGTTATACAAGGGGCGGCGGAGAGACCCAGTACTTC.

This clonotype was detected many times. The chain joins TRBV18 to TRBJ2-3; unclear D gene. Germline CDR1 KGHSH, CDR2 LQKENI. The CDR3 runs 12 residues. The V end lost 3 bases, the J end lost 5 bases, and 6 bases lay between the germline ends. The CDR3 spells CASSPLLDTQYF. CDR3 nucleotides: TGTGCCAGCTCACCTCTACTAGATACGCAGTATTTT.

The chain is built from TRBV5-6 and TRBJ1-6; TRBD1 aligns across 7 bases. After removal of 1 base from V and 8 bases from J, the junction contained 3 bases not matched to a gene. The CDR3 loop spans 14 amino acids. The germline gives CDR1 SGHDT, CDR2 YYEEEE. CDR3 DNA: TGTGCCAGCAGCTTGAAGGGGGCTTATTCACCCCTCCACTTT. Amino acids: CASSLKGAYSPLHF.

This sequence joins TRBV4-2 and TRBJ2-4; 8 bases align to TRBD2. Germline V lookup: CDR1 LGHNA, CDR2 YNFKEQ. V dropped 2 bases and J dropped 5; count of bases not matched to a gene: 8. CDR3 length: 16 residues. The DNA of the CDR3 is TGTGCCAGCAGCCAACAGCCCGGGGGGGCCCAAAACATTCAGTACTTC. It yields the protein CASSQQPGGAQNIQYF.

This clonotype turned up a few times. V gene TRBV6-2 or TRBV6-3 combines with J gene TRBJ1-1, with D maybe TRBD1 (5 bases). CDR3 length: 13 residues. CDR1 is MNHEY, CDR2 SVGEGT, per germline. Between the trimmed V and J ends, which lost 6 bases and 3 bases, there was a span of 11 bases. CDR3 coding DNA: TGTGCCAGCAGGGGGCTCGCTCACACTGAAGCTTTCTTT. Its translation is CASRGLAHTEAFF.

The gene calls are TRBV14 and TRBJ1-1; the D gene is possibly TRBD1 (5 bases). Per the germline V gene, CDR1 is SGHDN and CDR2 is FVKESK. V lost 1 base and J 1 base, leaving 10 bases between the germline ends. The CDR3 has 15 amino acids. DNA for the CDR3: TGTGCCAGCAGCCAAGGGAGGGGAAGGAACACTGAAGCTTTCTTT. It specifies CASSQGRGRNTEAFF.